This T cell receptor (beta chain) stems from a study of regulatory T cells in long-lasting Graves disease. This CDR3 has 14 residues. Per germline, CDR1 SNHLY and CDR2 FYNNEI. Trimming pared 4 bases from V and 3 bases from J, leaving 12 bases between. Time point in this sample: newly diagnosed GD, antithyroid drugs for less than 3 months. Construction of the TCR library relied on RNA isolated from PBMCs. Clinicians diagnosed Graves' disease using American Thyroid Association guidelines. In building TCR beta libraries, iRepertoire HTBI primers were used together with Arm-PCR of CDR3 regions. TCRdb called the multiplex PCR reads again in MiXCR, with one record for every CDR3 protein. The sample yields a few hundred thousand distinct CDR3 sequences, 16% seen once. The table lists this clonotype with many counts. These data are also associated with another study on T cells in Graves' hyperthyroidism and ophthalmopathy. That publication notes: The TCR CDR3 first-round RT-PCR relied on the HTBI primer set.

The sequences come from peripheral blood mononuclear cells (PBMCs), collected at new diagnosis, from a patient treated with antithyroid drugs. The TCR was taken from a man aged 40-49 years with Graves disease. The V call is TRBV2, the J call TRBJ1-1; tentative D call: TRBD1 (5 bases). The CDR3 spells CASSVEGLDTEAFF. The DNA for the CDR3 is TGTGCCAGCAGTGTCGAGGGGTTGGACACTGAAGCTTTCTTT.